This T cell receptor (beta chain) is from a study of blood T cell repertoires in COVID-19 (dated by TCRdb to the early 2020s). Regarding the research as a whole: The collaborator samples originated in the United States, Italy and Spain and spanned the acute and convalescent phases of COVID-19. Deeply sampled blood TCRbeta repertoires from subjects exposed to, actively infected with, or recovered from COVID-19 were included in the dataset. Samples came from the ongoing ImmuneRACE study (first 160 participants) plus 1,254 subjects from 6 global collaborators. Nearly every sample came with metadata listing a de-identified subject ID, COVID-19 status, age in years and sex. A freely available public database, intended as a resource for researchers studying the immune response to SARS-CoV-2, is where the repertoires were released. Where available, HLA class I and class II types were taken from metadata supplied by the sample provider and were not determined by assay-based typing. The material from the prospective study consisted of cDNA or gDNA derived from T cells, B-cell-depleted T cells, or PBMCs.

TCRbeta CDR3 regions were amplified from genomic DNA by means of the immunoSEQ Assay, a bias-controlled multiplex PCR. In the original analysis: The number of nucleated cells in each sample was estimated from the amplification of reference gene primers within the assay. Sequence reads were collapsed and filtered to measure the absolute abundance of every unique TCRbeta CDR3 rearrangement. Productive Simpson clonality was computed per sample as the square root of Simpson's diversity index over productive rearrangements. TCRdb provides this immuneACCESS table in a form limited to in-frame rearrangements. Some clones are lacking; in checked studies, under half of them reflect an unresolved V gene, and why the rest are absent is not known. Clone size and V and J calls were adopted from that table, with D and trimming inferred from the DNA. For this sample the table gives about 39,000 clones, of which 70% to 90% were detected only once. The ten largest clonotypes hold 8% to 10% of the sample.

The V and J ends are trimmed by 6 bases and 0 bases, leaving 8 bases between them. In the germline V gene, CDR1 corresponds to SNHLY and CDR2 to FYNNEI. From the cysteine through the phenylalanine, the CDR3 covers 13 amino acids. Only the CDR3 portion is preserved as DNA: 39 bases, with reading frame beginning at the first base. Overall results and qualifications from the work: How much clinical and demographic metadata was included differed by source and by participant, and the metadata was provided uncurated.

The collaborating institutions used their own protocols to collect whole blood in K2EDTA tubes. For TCRbeta analysis, collaborator samples were shipped as frozen whole blood, as isolated PBMCs, or as DNA extracted from either sample type. A word on this clone: What antigen it recognizes has not been identified. Nothing much larger sits one base from this clone, and base qualities are not available.

Recombination joined TRBV2 with TRBJ1-1, and the D gene may be TRBD1, 5 bases matching. Specimen: peripheral blood. This receptor was taken from a human donor in a cohort sampled during active COVID-19. Read as DNA, the sequence is TGTGCCAGCAGGGGGCAGTTGAACACTGAAGCTTTCTTT. The translation is CASRGQLNTEAFF.